What follows are 23 T cell receptor beta chains derived from one specimen sequenced in a study of T cell clones after liver transplantation. TCRdb's copy holds only in-frame clones and misses some; the assay was immunoSEQ multiplex PCR. The sample contains 77,000 or so clones, 80% of which appear only once. The sample was CD4+ T cells from blood, taken 12 months after liver transplant. The receptors come from a human patient who received a liver transplant. The graft donor may account for some of the T cells.

This clone was seen a single time. The rearrangement uses TRBV7-9 and TRBJ1-2; possible D gene TRBD1, 6 bases. Trimming removed 1 base at V and 8 bases at J, with 11 bases between. The CDR3 extends over 13 amino acids. Per the germline V gene, CDR1 is SEHNR and CDR2 is FQNEAQ (reference sequence). This chain's CDR3 is CASSLVGGRGYTF. For the CDR3, the DNA is TGTGCCAGCAGCTTAGTTGGGGGGCGGGGCTACACCTTC.

This clone was counted only a few times. The V call is TRBV4-3, the J call TRBJ2-7; TRBD2 agrees at 9 bases. The CDR3 has 17 residues. The germline V gene encodes CDR1 LGHNA and CDR2 YSLEER. The V and J ends lost 4 bases and 6 bases, in that order; junction bases with no gene match: 16. The CDR3 here is CASSPRYGGGRASEQYF. CDR3 in DNA: TGCGCCAGCAGCCCCCGATACGGGGGCGGGAGGGCCTCCGAGCAGTACTTC.

V is TRBV21-1 and J is TRBJ1-5; TRBD1 is the table's D call, not checked against the DNA. TRBV21-1 is designated a pseudogene. The CDR3 spans 16 residues. The CDR3 DNA reads TGTGCCAGCAGCAAAGTCCCGCGGACAACTCTCCAGCCCCAGCATTTT. Translating gives CASSKVPRTTLQPQHF.

This clone has just one count. The rearrangement links TRBV14 to TRBJ2-1; 11 positions agree with TRBD2. V gave up 3 bases and J gave up 2 bases; unmatched junction bases: 6. The CDR3 is 17 residues long. Germline V lookup: CDR1 SGHDN, CDR2 FVKESK. The CDR3: CASSQPGLAEAYNEQFF. In nucleotides, the CDR3 is TGTGCCAGCAGCCAGCCGGGACTAGCGGAGGCCTACAATGAGCAGTTCTTC.

V is TRBV2 and J is TRBJ1-3, with a possible D match to TRBD1 (6 bases). The CDR3 length is 14 residues. Trimming shortened V by 6 bases and J by 2 bases, and 11 bases separated the two germline ends. From germline, CDR1 is SNHLY and CDR2 FYNNEI. CDR3 sequence reads: CASRLGAPGNTIYF. The DNA of the CDR3 is TGTGCCAGCAGGCTGGGGGCGCCTGGAAACACCATATATTTT. The full variable domain, rest sourced from reference TRBV2 and TRBJ1-3, is EPEVTQTPSHQVTQMGQEVILRCVPISNHLYFYWYRQILGQKVEFLVSFYNNEISEKSEIFDDQFSVERPDGSNFTLKIRSTKLEDSAMYFCASRLGAPGNTIYFGEGSWLTVV.

This chain connects TRBV30 to TRBJ2-7; no definite D call. This CDR3 has 13 amino acids. The ends were cut back, 0 bases at V and 3 bases at J, with 9 bases in the middle. Germline-derived CDR1 and CDR2 are GTSNPN and SVGIG (reference sequence). CDR3 coding DNA: TGTGCCTGGAGTGTGCCCAGTTACTACGAGCAGTACTTC. Amino acids: CAWSVPSYYEQYF.

This clone has only one observation. The chain has TRBV5-1 and TRBJ2-7; TRBD2 agrees at 7 bases. This CDR3 contains 15 residues. Germline V lookup: CDR1 SGHRS, CDR2 YFSETQ. With 0 bases clipped from V and 6 bases from J, the junction kept 9 bases outside the gene matches. CDR3 nucleotides: TGCGCCAGCAGCTTGGACCCGGGAGGAGTTGGCGAGCAGTACTTC. Translation: CASSLDPGGVGEQYF.

This clone was counted between two and nine times. V is TRBV2 and J is TRBJ1-5, with unresolved D. Trimming stripped 2 bases from V and 11 bases from J, with 13 bases between. CDR3 size: 13 residues. Germline V gene lookup returns CDR1 SNHLY and CDR2 FYNNEI. The DNA for the CDR3 is TGTGCCAGCAGTGAATTCGCGACATCTGCCCAGCATTTT. Protein: CASSEFATSAQHF.

A note on this clone: Other DNA sequences in this sample translate to the same CDR3. The chain carries TRBV2 and TRBJ1-5; D gene unclear. V gave up 4 bases and J gave up 4 bases, with 11 bases separating them. The CDR3 is made up of 14 amino acids. Germline loops: CDR1 SNHLY, CDR2 FYNNEI. Written as DNA, the CDR3 is TGTGCCAGCAGTGTGGACGGTAAAAATCAGCCCCAGCATTTT. Translation: CASSVDGKNQPQHF.

This clone was observed a few times. J is TRBJ1-5 and V is TRBV6-1; maybe TRBD1 (5 bases). This CDR3 has 13 residues. V gave up 3 bases and J gave up 7 bases, with 10 bases separating them. The germline gives CDR1 MNHNS, CDR2 SASEGT. CDR3 bases: TGTGCCAGCAGTGACCGACAGATGCAGCCCCAGCATTTT. Translated, it gives CASSDRQMQPQHF.

This CDR3 is CASSLIAGEGNEQFF. CDR3 DNA sequence: TGCGCCAGCAGCTTGATAGCGGGAGAGGGGAATGAGCAGTTCTTC. The chain links TRBV5-1 to TRBJ2-1; 9 bases are a match to TRBD2. Trimming removed 1 base from V and 7 bases from J; junction bases left unmatched: 6. The CDR3 is 15 amino acids. CDR1 is SGHRS, CDR2 YFSETQ, per germline.

The CDR3 sequence is CAGSYSNQPQHF. CDR3 nucleotides: TGTGCCGGTAGTTATAGCAATCAGCCCCAGCATTTT. The V and J genes are TRBV28 and TRBJ1-5, with unresolved D. Deletions cut 11 bases from V and 0 bases from J, with 8 bases between. The CDR3 spans 12 residues. Germline lookup yields CDR1 MDHEN and CDR2 SYDVKM.

The chain joins TRBV29-1 to TRBJ2-1, with D possibly TRBD1 on 6 matching bases. The CDR3 contains 16 residues. The V gene's germline CDR1 is SQVTM and CDR2 ANQGSEA. V lost 0 bases and J lost 8, with 20 bases in between. CDR3 sequence reads: CSVEETGRGYGYEQFF. CDR3 sequence (DNA): TGCAGCGTTGAAGAAACGGGCAGGGGATATGGGTATGAGCAGTTCTTC.

This chain connects TRBV15 to TRBJ1-4; 9 nucleotides agree with TRBD1. Germline trimming cut 4 bases from V and 7 bases from J; bases unmatched to any gene: 13. Germline V lookup: CDR1 LNHNV, CDR2 YYDKDF (reference sequence). The CDR3 consists of 17 residues. The CDR3 DNA reads TGTGCCACCAGCAAACGGCCCTCCGGGACAGGGACTGAAAAACTGTTTTTT. This gives the protein CATSKRPSGTGTEKLFF.

The gene calls are TRBV11-3 and TRBJ1-1, with a tentative D call TRBD1 (5 bases). Germline V CDR1 and CDR2: SGHNT, YENEEA. The germline V and J ends were trimmed by 2 bases and 0 bases, with 19 bases remaining between them. The CDR3 spans 18 residues. The CDR3 is CASSLWPHGGTMNTEAFF. For the CDR3, the DNA is TGTGCCAGCAGCTTATGGCCCCACGGGGGGACCATGAACACTGAAGCTTTCTTT.

This clone was observed a handful of times. V usage is TRBV27 and J usage is TRBJ1-2; weak D call: TRBD1 (5 bases). Germline V gene lookup returns CDR1 MNHEY and CDR2 SMNVEV (reference sequence). Deletions cut 3 bases from V and 3 bases from J, with 14 bases between. The CDR3 has 15 residues. This CDR3 is CASSFQGRGDYGYTF. In DNA form, the CDR3 reads TGTGCCAGCAGTTTTCAGGGTCGGGGAGACTATGGCTACACCTTC.

This clone was found once. V gene TRBV7-6 combines with J gene TRBJ1-5; 9 bases map to TRBD1. CDR1 is SGHVS, CDR2 FNYEAQ, per germline. The CDR3 consists of 18 residues. Trimming took 3 bases from V and 3 from J; bases not matched to a gene: 12. The CDR3 protein is CASSLGQTDRGNNQPQHF. The CDR3, as DNA: TGTGCCAGCAGCTTGGGGCAAACGGACAGGGGTAACAATCAGCCCCAGCATTTT.

V is TRBV7-2 and J is TRBJ1-2, with a weak D call TRBD1 (5 bases). Germline CDR1 reads SGHTA; CDR2 reads FQGNSA. This CDR3 has 17 residues. The V gene lost 2 bases and the J gene lost 0 bases, with 16 bases spanning the gap. For the CDR3, the DNA is TGTGCCAGCAGCTTAATGGGGGGGACTTGGTCTAACTATGGCTACACCTTC. Translation gives CASSLMGGTWSNYGYTF.

This clone has only one observation. The V and J genes are TRBV29-1 and TRBJ1-4; TRBD1 is a possible D gene (5 bases). CDR3 length: 13 residues. Germline V gives CDR1 SQVTM, CDR2 ANQGSEA. Trimming pared 8 bases from V and 3 bases from J, leaving 13 bases between. The CDR3 is CSSRGSPNEKLFF. The CDR3 DNA reads as TGCAGCTCCCGGGGGAGCCCTAATGAAAAACTGTTTTTT. Complete variable domain (other parts from reference TRBV29-1 and TRBJ1-4): SAVISQKPSRDICQRGTSLTIQCQVDSQVTMMFWYRQQPGQSLTLIATANQGSEATYESGFVIDKFPISRPNLTFSTLTVSNMSPEDSSIYLCSSRGSPNEKLFFGSGTQLSVL.

The J gene is TRBJ2-7, the V gene TRBV4-3; D is ambiguous. V was pared by 1 base and J by 0 bases, with 7 bases between. From germline, CDR1 is LGHNA and CDR2 YSLEER. The CDR3 totals 14 residues. The CDR3 region has the DNA TGCGCCAGCAGCCAAGCACGGTTCTCCTACGAGCAGTACTTC. Protein sequence: CASSQARFSYEQYF.

This chain links TRBV28 with TRBJ2-5; 10 bases map to TRBD1. Germline V CDR1 and CDR2: MDHEN, SYDVKM. The CDR3 covers 15 residues. Unmatched junction bases numbered 5, after V lost 2 bases and J lost 5 bases. For the CDR3, the DNA is TGTGCCAGCAGTTTAGGGGGACAGGGGAAGGAGACCCAGTACTTC. It codes for CASSLGGQGKETQYF.

The V gene is TRBV15, the J gene TRBJ1-1; D gene uncertain. The CDR3 sequence is 17 residues long. The germline V gene encodes CDR1 LNHNV and CDR2 YYDKDF (reference sequence). Trimming took 0 bases from V and 2 from J, leaving 16 bases between them. The CDR3 sequence is CATSRDRGGHLNTEAFF. The CDR3 nucleotides read TGTGCCACCAGCAGAGATCGGGGAGGGCATCTCAACACTGAAGCTTTCTTT.

The J gene is TRBJ2-4, the V gene TRBV5-1, with D possibly TRBD2 on 6 matching bases. Between the trimmed V and J ends, which lost 0 bases and 3 bases, there was a span of 22 bases. CDR3 size: 19 residues. CDR1 is SGHRS, CDR2 YFSETQ, per germline. This CDR3 is CASSLGEGGHKRGKNIQYF. CDR3 nucleotides: TGCGCCAGCAGCTTGGGCGAGGGAGGCCATAAAAGGGGCAAAAACATTCAGTACTTC.